The present TCR beta chain was sequenced within a study of PD-1 blockade in classical Hodgkin lymphoma. General study points: Baseline diversity was lower in partial responders and progressors than complete responders. Initiation of nivolumab under 1 year after ASCT led to exclusion of patients. Compared with baseline, CD4+ but not CD8+ TCR diversity had risen significantly by C4D1.

Worth noting for this clone: The target antigen is unknown. One junction end disagrees with the germline gene, perhaps due to a read error.

Data came from immunoSEQ multiplex PCR; TCRdb stores just in-frame clones and leaves some out. Among about 90,000 clones listed, 89% were seen once. All patients relapsed after autologous stem cell transplantation, and brentuximab vedotin exposure varied. The patients, who had relapsed/refractory classical Hodgkin lymphoma, achieved best responses of complete response, partial response or progressive disease. Germline CDR1 and CDR2: LNHDA and SQIVND (reference sequence). This CDR3 has 14 residues. The clonotype comes from a human donor with classical Hodgkin lymphoma. The sequences come from peripheral blood mononuclear cells (PBMCs), collected before the second cycle of nivolumab. V and J are TRBV19 and TRBJ2-1; 10 bases line up with TRBD2. CDR3 in amino acids: CASSIAGGINEQFF. CDR3 bases: TGTGCCAGTAGCATAGCGGGAGGTATCAATGAGCAGTTCTTC. Full variable domain (outside the CDR3, taken from reference TRBV19 and TRBJ2-1): DGGITQSPKYLFRKEGQNVTLSCEQNLNHDAMYWYRQDPGQGLRLIYYSQIVNDFQKGDIAEGYSVSREKKESFPLTVTSAQKNPTAFYLCASSIAGGINEQFFGPGTRLTVL.